These 10 T cell receptor beta chains were all obtained from the same sample, sequenced in a study of Graves' ophthalmopathy and Graves' hyperthyroidism. TCR beta CDR3 regions were amplified from RNA transcripts. A first-round RT-PCR used HTBI primers, followed by a second-round multiplex PCR. TCRdb itself ran the multiplex PCR reads through MiXCR, one entry per CDR3 protein. This sample yields under 350,000 distinct CDR3 sequences, of which 15% to 20% are seen a single time; approximately 13% belongs to the top ten. The sequenced sample was peripheral blood. The receptors originated from an adult man with Graves' ophthalmopathy.

This clonotype turned up a few times. This chain links TRBV30 with TRBJ1-3; D gene uncertain. Germline loops: CDR1 GTSNPN, CDR2 SVGIG (reference sequence). The CDR3 contains 17 residues. Between the trimmed V and J ends, which lost 0 bases and 2 bases, there was a span of 17 bases. CDR3 loop: CAWSVRSMSAPGNTIYF. In DNA form, the CDR3 reads TGTGCCTGGAGTGTACGCTCTATGTCCGCTCCTGGAAACACCATATATTTT.

This clonotype was seen ten or more times. J is TRBJ2-7 and V is TRBV3-1, with 9 positions matching TRBD2. CDR1 is LGHDT, CDR2 YNNKEL, per germline (reference sequence). The CDR3 extends over 16 amino acids. V trimming: 0 bases; J trimming: 0 bases; junction bases outside the gene matches: 3. The DNA for the CDR3 is TGTGCCAGCAGCCAAGATCAGGGACTAGCCTCCTACGAGCAGTACTTC. Protein product: CASSQDQGLASYEQYF.

At least ten counts were recorded for this clonotype. The rearrangement joins TRBV5-8 to TRBJ2-4; perhaps TRBD1 as D (7 bases). Looked up from germline, CDR1 is SGHTS and CDR2 is YDEGEE. Trimming left V 4 bases short and J 0 bases short, with 14 bases between. The CDR3 consists of 16 residues. This CDR3 is CASSPGGSIAKNIQYF. CDR3 coding DNA: TGTGCCAGCAGCCCAGGGGGGAGTATAGCCAAAAACATTCAGTACTTC.

This clonotype was detected only a few times. This chain uses TRBV12-3 or TRBV12-4 with TRBJ1-1; D gene unclear. V lost 3 bases and J lost 1, with 12 bases in between. This CDR3 is built from 15 residues. This chain's CDR3 is CASSLMGKTNTEAFF. The CDR3 DNA is TGTGCCAGCAGTTTGATGGGGAAAACGAACACTGAAGCTTTCTTT.

This rearrangement joins TRBV6-1 to TRBJ1-2; maybe TRBD1 (6 bases). Germline V gene sequence: CDR1 MNHNS, CDR2 SASEGT. The V end was cut by 5 bases, the J end by 6 bases, with 10 bases between. CDR3 length: 12 residues. CDR3 region: CASSTRGNGYTF. The CDR3 DNA reads as TGTGCCAGCAGTACCAGGGGAAATGGCTACACCTTC.

This clonotype came up many times. The rearrangement uses TRBV19 and TRBJ2-3; tentatively, D is TRBD1 (6 bases). This CDR3 is built from 14 residues. From germline, CDR1 is LNHDA and CDR2 SQIVND (reference sequence). The V and J ends lost 10 bases and 7 bases respectively, with 21 bases between them. DNA for the CDR3: TGTGCCACGCGCACCAAAACAGGGTCGAATACGCAGTATTTT. Its protein product is CATRTKTGSNTQYF.

This clonotype showed up many times. V is TRBV6-2 or TRBV6-3 and J is TRBJ1-2, with TRBD1 matching over 8 bases. Germline CDR1 and CDR2: MNHEY and SVGEGT. The CDR3 is 13 amino acids. With V trimmed by 5 bases and J by 9 bases, 8 bases remained unmatched. CDR3: CASSQTGQDRYTF. Here the CDR3 DNA reads TGTGCCAGCAGTCAAACGGGACAGGACCGCTACACCTTC.

This clonotype has a count of ten or more. The J gene is TRBJ2-2, the V gene TRBV12-3 or TRBV12-4, with 7 bases aligning to TRBD1. V lost 6 bases to trimming and J lost 7 bases; unmatched junction nucleotides: 14. This CDR3 has 16 amino acids. CDR3 in DNA: TGTGCCAGCAGCCAATTCACAGGGGTCTTCGGCGGGGAGCTGTTTTTT. This sequence encodes CASSQFTGVFGGELFF.

This clonotype was recorded only once. The chain uses TRBV20-1 and TRBJ2-7; 8 bases are shared with TRBD1. The CDR3 has 15 amino acids. Unmatched junction bases numbered 7, after V lost 0 bases and J lost 3 bases. CDR1 and CDR2 (germline): DFQATT, SNEGSKA (reference sequence). This chain's CDR3 is CSARDPGQEYYEQYF. The CDR3 DNA sequence: TGCAGTGCTAGAGATCCGGGACAGGAATACTACGAGCAGTACTTC.

The sample holds many counts of this clonotype. The CDR3 loop is CASSITSGTGGYEQYF. CDR3 nucleotides: TGTGCCAGCAGCATAACCTCCGGGACAGGGGGGTACGAGCAGTACTTC. This rearrangement joins TRBV11-1 to TRBJ2-7, with TRBD1 matching 11 bases. V was clipped by 5 bases and J by 4 bases; unmatched bases: 10. The CDR3 has 16 residues. Germline CDR1 SGHAT, CDR2 FQDESV (reference sequence).